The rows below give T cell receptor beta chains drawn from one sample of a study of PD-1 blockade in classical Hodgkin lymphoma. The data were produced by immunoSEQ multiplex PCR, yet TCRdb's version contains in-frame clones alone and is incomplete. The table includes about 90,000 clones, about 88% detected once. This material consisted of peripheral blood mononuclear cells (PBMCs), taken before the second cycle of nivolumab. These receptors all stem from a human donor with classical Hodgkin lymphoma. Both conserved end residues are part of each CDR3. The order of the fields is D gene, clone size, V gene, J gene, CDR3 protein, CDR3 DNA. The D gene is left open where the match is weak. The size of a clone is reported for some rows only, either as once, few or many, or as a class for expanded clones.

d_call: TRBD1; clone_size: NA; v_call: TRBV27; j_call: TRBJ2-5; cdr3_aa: CASSATGGRETQYF; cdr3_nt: TGTGCCAGCAGCGCGACAGGGGGAAGGGAGACCCAGTACTTC
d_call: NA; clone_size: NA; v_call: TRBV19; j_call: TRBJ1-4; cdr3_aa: CASIGFGQGGEKLFF; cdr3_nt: TGTGCCAGTATAGGGTTCGGGCAGGGAGGTGAAAAACTGTTTTTT
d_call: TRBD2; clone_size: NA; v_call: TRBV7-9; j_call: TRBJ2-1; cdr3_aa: CASSLGLAGGEANYNEQFF; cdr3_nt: TGTGCCAGCAGCTTGGGACTAGCGGGAGGTGAGGCAAATTACAATGAGCAGTTCTTC
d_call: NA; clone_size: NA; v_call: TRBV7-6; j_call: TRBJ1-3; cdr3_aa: CASSQEGWVAPGNTIYF; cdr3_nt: TGTGCCAGCAGCCAGGAGGGTTGGGTAGCACCTGGAAACACCATATATTTT
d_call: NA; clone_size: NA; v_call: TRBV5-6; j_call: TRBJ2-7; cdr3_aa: CASSLEGTYEQYF; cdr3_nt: TGTGCCAGCAGCTTGGAGGGAACCTACGAGCAGTACTTC
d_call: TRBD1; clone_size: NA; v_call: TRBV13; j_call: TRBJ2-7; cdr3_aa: CASSPKGGQGFWYEQYF; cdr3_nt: TGTGCCAGCAGCCCGAAAGGGGGACAGGGCTTTTGGTACGAGCAGTACTTC
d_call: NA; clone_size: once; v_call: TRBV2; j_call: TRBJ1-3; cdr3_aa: CASRGGVFTGNTIYF; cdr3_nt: TGTGCCAGCAGGGGGGGGGTCTTCACTGGAAACACCATATATTTT
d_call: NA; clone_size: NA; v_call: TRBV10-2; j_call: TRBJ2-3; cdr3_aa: CASRGLSTDTQYF; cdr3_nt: TGCGCCAGCAGGGGACTCAGCACAGATACGCAGTATTTT
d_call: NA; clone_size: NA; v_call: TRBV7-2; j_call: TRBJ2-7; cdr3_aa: CASSLAGLGYEQYF; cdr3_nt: TGTGCCAGCAGCTTAGCAGGGCTCGGCTACGAGCAGTACTTC
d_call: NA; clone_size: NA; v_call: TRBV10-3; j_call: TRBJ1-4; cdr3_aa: CAISGPARKLFF; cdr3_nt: TGTGCCATCAGTGGGCCTGCTAGAAAACTGTTTTTT
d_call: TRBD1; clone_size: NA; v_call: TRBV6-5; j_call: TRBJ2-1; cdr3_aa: CASSYPGQGFHEQFF; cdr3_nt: TGTGCCAGCAGTTATCCGGGACAGGGATTTCATGAGCAGTTCTTC
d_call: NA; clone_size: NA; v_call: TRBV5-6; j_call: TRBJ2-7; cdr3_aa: CASSPRWVVTFYEQYF; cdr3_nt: TGTGCCAGCAGCCCCCGCTGGGTGGTTACCTTCTACGAGCAGTACTTC
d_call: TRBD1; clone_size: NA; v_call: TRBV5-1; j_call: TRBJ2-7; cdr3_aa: CASSLVTGGNYEQYF; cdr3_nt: TGCGCCAGCAGCTTGGTGACAGGGGGCAACTACGAGCAGTACTTC
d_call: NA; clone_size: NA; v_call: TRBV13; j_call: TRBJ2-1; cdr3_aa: CASSSRDYNEQFF; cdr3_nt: TGTGCCAGCAGCTCCAGGGACTACAATGAGCAGTTCTTC
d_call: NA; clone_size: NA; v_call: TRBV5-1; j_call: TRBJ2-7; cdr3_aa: CASSLAGLYEQYF; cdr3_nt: TGCGCCAGCAGCTTGGCCGGCCTCTACGAGCAGTACTTC
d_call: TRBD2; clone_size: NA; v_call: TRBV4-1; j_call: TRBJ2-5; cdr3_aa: CASSQPGLAGPGKETQYF; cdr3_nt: TGCGCCAGCAGCCAACCGGGACTAGCGGGACCAGGAAAAGAGACCCAGTACTTC
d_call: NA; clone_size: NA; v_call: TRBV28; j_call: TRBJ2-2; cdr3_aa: CASSSTDPGELFF; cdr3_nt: TGTGCCAGCAGTTCGACGGATCCCGGGGAGCTGTTTTTT
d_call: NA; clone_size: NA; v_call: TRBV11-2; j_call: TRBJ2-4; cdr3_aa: CASSSLAELAKNIQYF; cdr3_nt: TGTGCCAGCAGCTCGTTAGCGGAACTAGCCAAAAACATTCAGTACTTC
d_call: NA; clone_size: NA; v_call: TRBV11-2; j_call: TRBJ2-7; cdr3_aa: CASSFSGAEQYF; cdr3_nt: TGTGCCAGCAGCTTCTCAGGGGCCGAGCAGTACTTC
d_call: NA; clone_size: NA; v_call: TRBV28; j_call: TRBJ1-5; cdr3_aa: CASSGASGYSNQPQHF; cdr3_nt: TGTGCCAGCTCAGGGGCCTCGGGCTATAGCAATCAGCCCCAGCATTTT
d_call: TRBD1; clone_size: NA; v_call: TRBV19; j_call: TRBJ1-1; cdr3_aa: CASSAGTVKRNTEAFF; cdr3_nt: TGTGCCAGTAGTGCCGGGACAGTCAAACGGAACACTGAAGCTTTCTTT
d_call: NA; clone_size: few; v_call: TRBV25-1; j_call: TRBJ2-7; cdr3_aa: CASSVSQPWGYEQYF; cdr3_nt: TGTGCCAGCAGTGTGTCCCAGCCCTGGGGCTACGAGCAGTACTTC
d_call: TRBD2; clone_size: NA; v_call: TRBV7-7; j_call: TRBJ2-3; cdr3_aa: CASSAGGSTDTQYF; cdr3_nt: TGTGCTAGCAGCGCCGGGGGGAGCACAGATACGCAGTATTTT
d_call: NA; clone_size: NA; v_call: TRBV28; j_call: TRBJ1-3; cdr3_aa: CASSSPYTIYF; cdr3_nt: TGTGCCAGCAGTTCCCCCTACACCATATATTTT
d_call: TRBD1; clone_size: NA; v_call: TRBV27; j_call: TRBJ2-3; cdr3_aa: CASSKKGAYTDTQYF; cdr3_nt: TGTGCCAGCAGTAAGAAGGGGGCGTACACAGATACGCAGTATTTT
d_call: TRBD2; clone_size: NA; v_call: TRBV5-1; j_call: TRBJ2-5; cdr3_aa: CASSLGLAGGETQYF; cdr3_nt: TGCGCCAGCAGCTTGGGGCTAGCGGGAGGTGAGACCCAGTACTTC
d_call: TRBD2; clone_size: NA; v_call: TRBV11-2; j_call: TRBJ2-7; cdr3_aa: CASSLGPLIAGGSYEQYF; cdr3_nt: TGTGCCAGCAGCTTAGGCCCCCTCATAGCGGGAGGATCCTACGAGCAGTACTTC
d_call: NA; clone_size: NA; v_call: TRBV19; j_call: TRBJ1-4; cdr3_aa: CASSIDRSNLEKLFF; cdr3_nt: TGTGCCAGTAGTATAGATCGCTCCAACCTTGAAAAACTGTTTTTT
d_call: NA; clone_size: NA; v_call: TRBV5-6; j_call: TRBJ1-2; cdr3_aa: CASSLPQGYGYTF; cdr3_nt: TGTGCCAGCAGCTTGCCACAGGGCTATGGCTACACCTTC
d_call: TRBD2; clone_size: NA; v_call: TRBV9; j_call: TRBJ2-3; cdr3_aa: CASSGLAGPGRGDTQYF; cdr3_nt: TGTGCCAGCAGCGGACTAGCGGGCCCTGGGCGAGGAGATACGCAGTATTTT
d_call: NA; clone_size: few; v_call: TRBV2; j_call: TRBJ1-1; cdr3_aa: CASREQMNTEAFF; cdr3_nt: TGTGCCAGCAGGGAACAGATGAACACTGAAGCTTTCTTT
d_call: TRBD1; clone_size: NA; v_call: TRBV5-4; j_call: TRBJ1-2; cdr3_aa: CASRSTGGYGYTF; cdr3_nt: TGTGCCAGCAGATCCACAGGGGGCTATGGCTACACCTTC
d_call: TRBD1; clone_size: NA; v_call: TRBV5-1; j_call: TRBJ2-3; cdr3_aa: CASSLGQGADTQYF; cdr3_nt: TGCGCCAGCAGCTTGGGACAGGGGGCAGATACGCAGTATTTT
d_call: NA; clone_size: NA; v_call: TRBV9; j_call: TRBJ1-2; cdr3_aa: CASSALGETYGYTF; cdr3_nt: TGTGCCAGCAGCGCCCTGGGGGAGACCTATGGCTACACCTTC
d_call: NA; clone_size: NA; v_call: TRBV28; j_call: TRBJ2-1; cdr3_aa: CASSLGNEQFF; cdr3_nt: TGTGCCAGCAGTTTAGGAAATGAGCAGTTCTTC
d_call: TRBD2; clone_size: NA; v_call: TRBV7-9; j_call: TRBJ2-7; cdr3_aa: CASSLGPSGSNEQYF; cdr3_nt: TGTGCCAGCAGCTTAGGCCCTAGCGGGAGTAACGAGCAGTACTTC
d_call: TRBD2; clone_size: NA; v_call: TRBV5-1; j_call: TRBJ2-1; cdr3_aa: CASSQGLAVYNEQLF; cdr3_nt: TGCGCCAGCAGCCAGGGACTAGCCGTTTACAATGAGCAGCTCTTC
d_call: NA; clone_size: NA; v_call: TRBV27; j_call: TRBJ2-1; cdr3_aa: CASSDTVFSSYNEQFF; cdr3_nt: TGTGCCAGCAGTGATACAGTTTTTAGCTCCTACAATGAGCAGTTCTTC
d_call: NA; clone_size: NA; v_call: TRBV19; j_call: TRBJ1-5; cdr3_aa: CASVQGGRNQPQHF; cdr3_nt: TGTGCCAGTGTCCAAGGGGGTCGCAATCAGCCCCAGCATTTT
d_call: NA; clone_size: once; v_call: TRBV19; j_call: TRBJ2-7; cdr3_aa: CASSIGGSYEQYF; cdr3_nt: TGTGCCAGTAGTATTGGGGGATCCTACGAGCAGTACTTC
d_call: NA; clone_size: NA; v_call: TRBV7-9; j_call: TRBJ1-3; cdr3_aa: CASRDSSGNTIYF; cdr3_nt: TGTGCCAGCAGGGACAGCTCTGGAAACACCATATATTTT
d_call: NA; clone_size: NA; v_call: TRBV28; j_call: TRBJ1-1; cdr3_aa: CASSFGGGGWAFF; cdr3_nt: TGTGCCAGCAGTTTTGGGGGAGGAGGGTGGGCTTTCTTT
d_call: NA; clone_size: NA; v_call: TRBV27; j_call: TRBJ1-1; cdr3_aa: CAIIKGTEAFF; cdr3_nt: TGTGCCATTATAAAGGGCACTGAAGCTTTCTTT
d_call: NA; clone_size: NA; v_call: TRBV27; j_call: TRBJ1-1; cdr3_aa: CASRDGTYGNTEAFF; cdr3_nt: TGTGCCAGCAGGGACGGGACATATGGGAACACTGAAGCTTTCTTT
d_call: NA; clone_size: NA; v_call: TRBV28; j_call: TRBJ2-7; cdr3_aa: CASSSLPPSSYEQYF; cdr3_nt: TGTGCCAGCAGTTCCCTGCCCCCGAGCTCCTACGAGCAGTACTTC
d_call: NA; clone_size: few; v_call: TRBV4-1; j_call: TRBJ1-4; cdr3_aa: CASSEEGLGEKLFF; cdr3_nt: TGCGCCAGCAGCGAGGAGGGGTTGGGGGAAAAACTGTTTTTT
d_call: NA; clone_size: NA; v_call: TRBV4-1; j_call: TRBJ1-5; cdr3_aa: CASSQKQGRNQPQHF; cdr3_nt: TGCGCCAGCAGCCAGAAACAGGGCCGCAATCAGCCCCAGCATTTT